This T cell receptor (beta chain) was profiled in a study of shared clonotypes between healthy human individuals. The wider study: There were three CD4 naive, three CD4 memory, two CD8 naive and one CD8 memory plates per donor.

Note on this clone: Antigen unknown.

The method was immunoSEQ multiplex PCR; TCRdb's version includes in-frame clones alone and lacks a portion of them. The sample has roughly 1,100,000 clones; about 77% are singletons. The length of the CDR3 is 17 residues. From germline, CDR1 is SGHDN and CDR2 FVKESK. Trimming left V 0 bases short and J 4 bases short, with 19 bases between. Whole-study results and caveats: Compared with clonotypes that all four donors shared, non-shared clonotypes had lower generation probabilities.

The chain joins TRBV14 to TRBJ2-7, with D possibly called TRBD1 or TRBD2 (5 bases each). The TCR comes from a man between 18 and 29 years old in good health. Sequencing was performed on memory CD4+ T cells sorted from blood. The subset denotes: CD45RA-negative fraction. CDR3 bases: TGTGCCAGCAGCCAAGAACTTCTGGGGGAAACCCTTTACGAGCAGTACTTC. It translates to CASSQELLGETLYEQYF. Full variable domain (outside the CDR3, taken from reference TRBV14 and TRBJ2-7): EAGVTQFPSHSVIEKGQTVTLRCDPISGHDNLYWYRRVMGKEIKFLLHFVKESKQDESGMPNNRFLAERTGGTYSTLKVQPAELEDSGVYFCASSQELLGETLYEQYFGPGTRLTVT.